This T cell receptor (beta chain) appears in the sequencing data of a study of PD-1 blockade in classical Hodgkin lymphoma. The wider study: Nivolumab was given intravenously to patients at 3 mg/kg every 2 weeks. Whole-study results and caveats: Newly diagnosed patients reportedly trailed healthy donors in baseline TCR diversity.

After autologous stem cell transplantation all patients relapsed, and prior brentuximab vedotin exposure differed between cohorts. Libraries were prepared by immunoSEQ multiplex PCR; TCRdb keeps only in-frame clonotypes and omits some of them. The sample has around 65,000 clones; 80% to 90% are singletons. With V trimmed by 4 bases and J by 3 bases, 2 bases remained unmatched. This CDR3 region has 13 residues. The germline CDR1 and CDR2 sequences are ENHRY and SYGVKD. Remarks on this clone: The antigen is undetermined.

The source of this sequence is a human donor with classical Hodgkin lymphoma. The sequencing used peripheral blood mononuclear cells (PBMCs), collected at baseline. V is TRBV10-3 and J is TRBJ2-7, with TRBD1 identical over 8 bases. The CDR3 region has the DNA TGTGCCATCAGTGCCGGACAGGGCTACGAGCAGTACTTC. Amino acids: CAISAGQGYEQYF.